One sample yielded the 20 T cell receptor beta chains listed below, sequenced in a study of blood T cell repertoires in COVID-19. This table comes from immunoSEQ multiplex PCR, and its TCRdb copy is limited to in-frame clones, with some not included. In the table there are some 250,000 clones, approximately 85% of which are singletons. Sequencing used peripheral blood. These receptors were taken from a woman aged 60-70 years with active or convalescent COVID-19.

The chain joins TRBV27 to TRBJ1-6; D gene ambiguous. The germline V gene encodes CDR1 MNHEY and CDR2 SMNVEV (reference sequence). The CDR3 consists of 16 residues. V was pared by 5 bases and J by 0 bases, with 11 bases between. This CDR3 reads CASSPLMSSYNSPLHF. The CDR3 coding sequence is TGTGCCAGCAGTCCCCTAATGAGCTCCTATAATTCACCCCTCCACTTT.

This clone was counted a single time. In DNA form, the CDR3 reads TGTGCCAGCAGAGGGAGGGGGGTTAGGGCCACAGATACGCAGTATTTT. It yields the protein CASRGRGVRATDTQYF. The chain combines TRBV21-1 with TRBJ2-3; TRBD2 is the table's D call and was not checked against the DNA. TRBV21-1 is recorded as a pseudogene. The CDR3 runs 16 residues.

This chain uses TRBV9 with TRBJ2-3; no reliable D call. The CDR3 is 17 amino acids. Germline V gene lookup returns CDR1 SGDLS and CDR2 YYNGEE. The V and J ends lost 4 bases and 0 bases respectively, with 18 bases between them. CDR3 coding DNA: TGTGCCAGCAGCCCCACTATTACACCTACTAGCACAGATACGCAGTATTTT. Translated, it gives CASSPTITPTSTDTQYF.

Concerning this clone: Additional DNA sequences in this sample encode the identical CDR3. The chain carries TRBV10-3 and TRBJ1-1; no firm D call. Trimming left V 4 bases short and J 1 base short, with 7 bases between. CDR1 and CDR2 from the germline V gene are ENHRY and SYGVKD. The CDR3 is 13 amino acids. The CDR3 coding sequence is TGTGCCATCAGTGCAGCGGGGAACACTGAAGCTTTCTTT. Translating it yields CAISAAGNTEAFF.

This clone has just a few counts. This chain links TRBV13 with TRBJ2-4; 7 nucleotides align to TRBD1. The CDR3 has 14 residues. CDR1 is PRHDT, CDR2 FYEKMQ, per germline (reference sequence). V lost 8 bases, J lost 0 bases, and 4 bases stayed unmatched. The CDR3 nucleotides read TGTGCCAGCCGAAGACAGGGAGCCAAAAACATTCAGTACTTC. It translates to CASRRQGAKNIQYF. Combining the CDR3 with reference TRBV13 and TRBJ2-4 gives the whole variable domain AAGVIQSPRHLIKEKRETATLKCYPIPRHDTVYWYQQGPGQDPQFLISFYEKMQSDKGSIPDRFSAQQFSDYHSELNMSSLELGDSALYFCASRRQGAKNIQYFGAGTRLSVL.

J is TRBJ2-1 and V is TRBV6-5, with 7 nucleotides matching TRBD1. The CDR3 covers 15 residues. Germline V CDR1 and CDR2: MNHEY, SVGAGI. V lost 6 bases, J lost 3 bases, and 8 bases stayed unmatched. The CDR3 spells CASSLVGQFYNEQFF. Written as DNA, the CDR3 is TGTGCCAGCAGCCTCGTGGGACAGTTCTACAATGAGCAGTTCTTC.

The CDR3 loop reads CASSLGLAGADEQFF. CDR3 nucleotide sequence: TGTGCCAGTAGTCTCGGACTAGCGGGGGCGGATGAGCAGTTCTTC. The V and J genes are TRBV19 and TRBJ2-1, with 13 nucleotides matching TRBD2. The CDR3 loop spans 15 amino acids. Germline V gene data show CDR1 as LNHDA and CDR2 as SQIVND (reference sequence). V dropped 5 bases and J dropped 8; count of bases not matched to a gene: 6.

The rearrangement links TRBV19 to TRBJ1-4; possibly TRBD1 for D (6 bases). The CDR3 consists of 16 residues. Germline CDR1 and CDR2: LNHDA and SQIVND (reference sequence). V gave up 10 bases and J gave up 2 bases, with 20 bases separating them. The CDR3 region has the DNA TGTGCCATCCCCACAGGGAGTGATGGGACTAATGAAAAACTGTTTTTT. Its protein product is CAIPTGSDGTNEKLFF. Full variable domain (remainder filled in from reference TRBV19 and TRBJ1-4): DGGITQSPKYLFRKEGQNVTLSCEQNLNHDAMYWYRQDPGQGLRLIYYSQIVNDFQKGDIAEGYSVSREKKESFPLTVTSAQKNPTAFYLCAIPTGSDGTNEKLFFGSGTQLSVL.

V is TRBV7-2 and J is TRBJ2-3; 11 positions agree with TRBD1. CDR3 length: 16 residues. Germline V gene lookup returns CDR1 SGHTA and CDR2 FQGNSA. V shed 0 bases, J shed 7 bases, and the junction held 6 bases outside the gene matches. CDR3 sequence: CASSLAADRGPHTQYF. DNA of the CDR3: TGTGCCAGCAGCTTAGCCGCGGACAGGGGGCCGCATACGCAGTATTTT.

This chain uses TRBV18 with TRBJ2-1; 7 nucleotides align to TRBD2. This CDR3 has 17 amino acids. The germline V gene encodes CDR1 KGHSH and CDR2 LQKENI. The V and J ends lost 0 bases and 2 bases, in that order; junction bases with no gene match: 7. This CDR3 is CASSPPGSGITYNEQFF. DNA of the CDR3: TGTGCCAGCTCACCACCGGGAAGCGGGATAACCTACAATGAGCAGTTCTTC.

The J gene is TRBJ2-5, the V gene TRBV20-1; D gene ambiguous. The germline V gene has CDR1 DFQATT and CDR2 SNEGSKA (reference sequence). V was clipped by 5 bases and J by 1 base, with 5 bases between them. CDR3 length: 11 residues. Written as DNA, the CDR3 is TGCAGTGCTCCAATCCAAGAGACCCAGTACTTC. This sequence encodes CSAPIQETQYF.

The rearrangement uses TRBV7-8 and TRBJ1-1, with 9 positions matching TRBD1. J lost 0 bases, V lost 5 bases, and 7 bases had no gene match. Germline lookup yields CDR1 SGHVS and CDR2 FQNEAQ. The CDR3 totals 16 residues. CDR3 region: CASSTTGGGMNTEAFF. The DNA for the CDR3 is TGTGCCAGCAGCACCACAGGGGGCGGAATGAACACTGAAGCTTTCTTT.

The chain has TRBV29-1 and TRBJ1-2; D unresolved. Trimming took off 2 bases at V and 7 bases at J, with 14 bases between the two ends. CDR3 size: 13 residues. Per germline, CDR1 SQVTM and CDR2 ANQGSEA. CDR3 protein: CSVEKQLESGYTF. CDR3 coding DNA: TGCAGCGTTGAAAAACAGCTCGAAAGTGGCTACACCTTC.

This chain uses TRBV6-5 with TRBJ1-5, with 7 positions matching TRBD1. V trimming: 6 bases; J trimming: 7 bases; junction bases outside the gene matches: 9. The CDR3 has 14 residues. CDR1 MNHEY and CDR2 SVGAGI come from the germline V gene. CDR3 nucleotide sequence: TGTGCCAGCAGCACAGGGGAAGGGGGACAGCCCCAGCATTTT. Residues: CASSTGEGGQPQHF.

The chain recombines TRBV12-3 or TRBV12-4 with TRBJ2-3; weak D call: TRBD1 (5 bases). The CDR3 covers 11 residues. The V gene lost 5 bases and the J gene lost 12 bases, with 12 bases spanning the gap. The CDR3 protein is CASSPRVDQYF. For the CDR3, the DNA is TGTGCCAGCAGTCCCAGGGTAGATCAGTATTTT.

The chain couples TRBV18 to TRBJ1-2; TRBD1 aligns across 8 bases. CDR3 length: 12 residues. V gave up 6 bases and J gave up 6 bases; unmatched junction bases: 3. Looked up from germline, CDR1 is KGHSH and CDR2 is LQKENI. The chain's CDR3 is CASSGQGDGYTF. DNA of the CDR3: TGTGCCAGCTCCGGACAGGGTGATGGCTACACCTTC.

The rearrangement links TRBV11-2 to TRBJ1-1, with TRBD1 as a possible D gene (5 bases). Trimming cost V 2 bases and J 6 bases, with 16 bases left between them. This CDR3 comprises 15 residues. CDR1 and CDR2 (germline): SGHAT, FQNNGV. CDR3 residues: CASSLNAQGGAEAFF. Here the CDR3 DNA reads TGTGCCAGCAGCTTAAATGCCCAGGGTGGAGCTGAAGCTTTCTTT.

CDR3 protein: CASSLPAGVSYGYTF. CDR3 nucleotide sequence: TGTGCCAGCAGCTTGCCTGCAGGGGTAAGCTATGGCTACACCTTC. The chain uses TRBV5-4 and TRBJ1-2; a possible D gene is TRBD1 (6 bases). Trimming removed 1 base from V and 4 bases from J, with 14 bases in between. CDR1 is SGHNT, CDR2 YYREEE, per germline (reference sequence). This CDR3 has 15 residues.

This clone was counted only a few times. The V call is TRBV18, the J call TRBJ1-2; a weak D match, TRBD1 (5 bases). This CDR3 has 13 residues. Germline lookup yields CDR1 KGHSH and CDR2 LQKENI. The V gene lost 2 bases and the J gene lost 4 bases, with 8 bases spanning the gap. CDR3 in amino acids: CASSPLTAYGYTF. The DNA of the CDR3 is TGTGCCAGCTCACCATTGACAGCCTATGGCTACACCTTC.

V gene TRBV2 combines with J gene TRBJ2-5, with 11 bases aligning to TRBD2. CDR1 and CDR2 from the germline V gene are SNHLY and FYNNEI. V gave up 5 bases and J gave up 2 bases; unmatched junction bases: 1. There are 14 residues in the CDR3. In DNA, the CDR3 is TGTGCCAGCAGTCGGACTAGCGGGCAAGAGACCCAGTACTTC. The encoded protein is CASSRTSGQETQYF.